Listed below are T cell receptor beta chains from one sample, sequenced in a study of long-term antiretroviral therapy in people with HIV. Clones were sequenced by immunoSEQ multiplex PCR, and TCRdb holds only the in-frame ones, with some missing. The repertoire holds fewer than 45,000 clones, with around 94% as singletons. Sequencing used unsorted PBMCs, obtained 4.1 years after starting antiretroviral therapy. These receptors all stem from a woman in her 50s with HIV. The CDR3 runs from the conserved cysteine through the conserved F or W. A D gene is named only where the DNA matches it firmly. Clone sizes are given selectively: once, few, many, or a class where the clone is expanded.

len	abundance	d_gene	v_gene	j_gene	CDR3aa	CDR3nt
14	-	-	TRBV19	TRBJ1-6	CASSISLTASPLHF	TGTGCCAGTAGTATAAGCCTTACGGCTTCACCCCTCCACTTT
15	-	TRBD1	TRBV15	TRBJ2-3	CATSPRTGMADTQYF	TGTGCCACCAGCCCCCGGACAGGGATGGCAGATACGCAGTATTTT
13	once	-	TRBV18	TRBJ1-4	CASSPQLGEKLFF	TGTGCCAGCTCCCCACAGCTAGGTGAAAAACTGTTTTTT
14	-	TRBD1	TRBV5-6	TRBJ1-4	CASSLQGAREKLFF	TGTGCCAGCAGCTTACAGGGGGCGCGCGAAAAACTGTTTTTT
16	-	-	TRBV18	TRBJ2-7	CASSELGVLGVYEQYF	TGTGCCAGCTCAGAACTCGGGGTGCTAGGGGTTTACGAGCAGTACTTC
13	once	-	TRBV27	TRBJ1-6	CASRGPGLSPLHF	TGTGCCAGCAGGGGGCCAGGACTATCACCCCTCCACTTT
11	-	-	TRBV2	TRBJ2-1	CASSNRVEQFF	TGTGCCAGCAGCAACAGGGTCGAGCAGTTCTTC
14	-	-	TRBV6-5	TRBJ2-5	CASSYSTGPSPQYF	TGTGCCAGCAGTTACTCGACGGGGCCGTCGCCCCAGTACTTC
15	-	TRBD2	TRBV19	TRBJ2-1	CASSTSGGGYNEQFF	TGTGCCAGTAGTACGAGCGGGGGTGGCTACAATGAGCAGTTCTTC
14	-	TRBD1	TRBV25-1	TRBJ1-1	CASSEYGDSRRTFF	TGTGCCAGCAGTGAATATGGGGACAGTCGGAGGACTTTCTTT
20	-	TRBD2	TRBV15	TRBJ2-1	CATSRDGGSGGAGPYNEQFF	TGTGCCACCAGCAGAGATGGGGGTAGCGGGGGGGCCGGCCCCTACAATGAGCAGTTCTTC
14	-	-	TRBV2	TRBJ1-1	CASISTALYTEAFF	TGTGCCAGCATTTCGACAGCGTTGTACACTGAAGCTTTCTTT
14	-	-	TRBV5-1	TRBJ1-1	CASSLGTINTEAFF	TGCGCCAGCAGCTTGGGGACAATTAACACTGAAGCTTTCTTT
13	-	TRBD1	TRBV9	TRBJ1-6	CASSGTGGGPLHF	TGTGCCAGCAGCGGTACAGGGGGGGGGCCCCTCCACTTT
15	-	-	TRBV9	TRBJ2-2	CASSVTTVLTGELFF	TGTGCCAGCAGCGTCACCACCGTACTCACCGGGGAGCTGTTTTTT
13	once	-	TRBV5-5	TRBJ1-1	CASSLTPNTEAFF	TGTGCCAGCAGCTTGACTCCGAACACTGAAGCTTTCTTT
14	-	-	TRBV5-6	TRBJ1-5	CASSMGGKEQPQHF	TGTGCCAGCAGCATGGGGGGGAAGGAGCAGCCCCAGCATTTT
12	-	-	TRBV7-9	TRBJ1-2	CASSQNRDGYTF	TGTGCCAGCAGTCAAAACAGGGATGGCTACACCTTC
16	-	-	TRBV5-6	TRBJ2-5	CASSLSGSTSQETQYF	TGTGCCAGCAGCTTATCGGGCTCAACCTCCCAAGAGACCCAGTACTTC
15	-	-	TRBV5-1	TRBJ1-2	CASSLGAASDYGYTF	TGCGCCAGCAGCTTGGGGGCGGCGAGTGACTATGGCTACACCTTC
13	-	-	TRBV5-1	TRBJ2-5	CASSFGSEETQYF	TGCGCCAGCAGCTTTGGGTCGGAAGAGACCCAGTACTTC
13	-	-	TRBV6-1	TRBJ1-5	CASRFQLNQPQHF	TGTGCCAGCAGATTCCAACTTAATCAGCCCCAGCATTTT
15	-	TRBD1	TRBV12-5	TRBJ1-5	CASGLGDRGNQPQHF	TGTGCTAGTGGTTTGGGTGACAGGGGCAATCAGCCCCAGCATTTT
17	-	TRBD2	TRBV5-4	TRBJ2-3	CASSLGRTRKGPDTQYF	TGTGCCAGCAGCTTGGGACGGACTAGAAAAGGCCCAGATACGCAGTATTTT
15	-	-	TRBV2	TRBJ2-5	CASSGGFGGKETQYF	TGTGCCAGCAGTGGGGGGTTCGGTGGAAAAGAGACCCAGTACTTC
14	-	-	TRBV4-1	TRBJ1-2	CASSLGRINYGYTF	TGCGCCAGCAGCCTGGGACGGATTAACTATGGCTACACCTTC
16	-	-	TRBV11-3	TRBJ2-7	CASSYRGSGGSYEQYF	TGTGCCAGCAGCTACCGGGGTAGCGGTGGCTCCTACGAGCAGTACTTC
15	-	-	TRBV11-2	TRBJ1-2	CASSLSVGRAYGYTF	TGTGCCAGCAGCTTATCGGTGGGGAGAGCCTATGGCTACACCTTC
15	-	TRBD1	TRBV6-1	TRBJ1-4	CASSSWGQIGEKLFF	TGTGCCAGCAGTTCATGGGGACAGATTGGGGAAAAACTGTTTTTT
14	-	-	TRBV19	TRBJ1-6	CASSDSSYNSPLHF	TGTGCCAGTAGTGACAGCTCCTATAATTCACCCCTCCACTTT
17	-	TRBD1	TRBV7-3	TRBJ1-5	CASSLTDRGDSNQPQHF	TGTGCCAGCAGCCTCACGGACAGGGGCGATAGCAATCAGCCCCAGCATTTT
12	-	-	TRBV12-2	TRBJ1-3	CASRLKGNTIYF	TGTGCAAGTCGCTTAAAAGGAAACACCATATATTTT
15	-	-	TRBV5-6	TRBJ2-7	CASSLFARAAYEQYF	TGTGCCAGCAGCTTGTTTGCCAGGGCGGCCTACGAGCAGTACTTC
11	few	-	TRBV2	TRBJ1-2	CASVENYGYTF	TGTGCCAGCGTGGAAAATTATGGCTACACCTTC
14	-	-	TRBV21-1	TRBJ2-2	CASSKNPPTGEVFF	TGTGCCAGCAGCAAGAACCCCCCCACAGGGGAAGTGTTTTTT
16	-	TRBD2	TRBV9	TRBJ2-1	CASSSRLAGGVDEQFF	TGTGCCAGCAGCTCCCGGCTAGCGGGGGGTGTGGATGAGCAGTTCTTC
13	-	-	TRBV7-9	TRBJ1-3	CASGWSSGNTIYF	TGTGCCAGCGGGTGGAGCTCTGGAAACACCATATATTTT
16	-	-	TRBV6-5	TRBJ2-7	CASSSPGLGRLREQYF	TGTGCCAGCAGTTCCCCGGGCCTAGGACGTCTACGCGAGCAGTACTTC
14	-	-	TRBV2	TRBJ2-5	CASKGGGNLETQYF	TGTGCCAGCAAAGGGGGGGGGAATTTGGAGACCCAGTACTTC
16	-	TRBD1	TRBV29-1	TRBJ1-2	CSVDGVLGQGYYGYTF	TGCAGCGTTGACGGGGTCTTGGGACAGGGATACTATGGCTACACCTTC
14	-	-	TRBV2	TRBJ2-3	CASRPDLAADTQYF	TGTGCCAGCAGACCTGATTTGGCCGCAGATACGCAGTATTTT
17	-	TRBD2	TRBV13	TRBJ2-7	CASSSPGTSGDSYEQYF	TGTGCCAGCAGCTCCCCCGGTACTAGCGGGGACTCCTACGAGCAGTACTTC
14	-	-	TRBV2	TRBJ2-3	CASSEGTGTDTQYF	TGTGCCAGCAGTGAGGGGACGGGGACAGATACGCAGTATTTT
15	-	-	TRBV11-2	TRBJ1-1	CASSPWGAHNTEAFF	TGTGCCAGCAGCCCTTGGGGGGCACATAACACTGAAGCTTTCTTT
14	-	-	TRBV27	TRBJ1-2	CASSLSRGFYGYTF	TGTGCCAGCAGTTTGTCCAGGGGATTCTATGGCTACACCTTC
13	-	-	TRBV9	TRBJ2-3	CASSVGGTDTQYF	TGTGCCAGCAGCGTAGGGGGGACAGATACGCAGTATTTT
12	-	-	TRBV7-3	TRBJ2-3	CASSSTTKRIYF	TGTGCCAGCAGCTCCACCACCAAAAGAATTTATTTT
14	-	-	TRBV4-1	TRBJ2-3	CASSQVSAKDTQYF	TGCGCCAGCAGCCAAGTATCAGCCAAAGATACGCAGTATTTT
18	-	TRBD1	TRBV6-1	TRBJ1-3	CASSERGGGQGYGNTIYF	TGTGCCAGCAGTGAAAGAGGCGGGGGACAGGGGTATGGAAACACCATATATTTT